Included here is one TCR beta chain sequence, with context. Its antigen remains unidentified. This PCR relied on a set of 60 Vbeta primers and 13 Jbeta primers. TCRdb's table, derived via immunoSEQ multiplex PCR, lists solely in-frame clones and lacks some. This table holds under 150,000 clones, approximately 85% found once. The record originates from a study of cytomegalovirus exposure and HLA in healthy donors. Study-level findings and limits: In a later analysis, common viral pathogens appeared linked to several of the most significant clusters.

V lost 4 bases to trimming and J lost 1 base, with 23 bases between them. Germline values: CDR1 SGHNT, CDR2 YYREEE (reference sequence). CDR3 length: 18 residues. This TCR came from a boy between 10 and 17 years old in good health and CMV-seronegative. This chain links TRBV5-4 with TRBJ1-1; D is ambiguous. Sequencing input: PBMCs. The CDR3 loop is CASSRLVEGVVWNTEAFF. CDR3 nucleotides: TGTGCCAGCAGCCGACTGGTGGAGGGAGTAGTTTGGAACACTGAAGCTTTCTTT.